A single sample is the source of the 9 T cell receptor beta chains below, sequenced in a study of blood T cell repertoires in COVID-19. Produced via immunoSEQ multiplex PCR; TCRdb's table is partial and in-frame only. The table records roughly 200,000 clones, roughly 85% of them present only once. Sequenced sample: peripheral blood. The receptors shown here come from a woman under 30 who had recovered from COVID-19.

The chain combines TRBV28 with TRBJ2-4; D might be TRBD2 (6 bases). Trimming removed 6 bases at V and 8 bases at J, with 17 bases between. Looked up from germline, CDR1 is MDHEN and CDR2 is SYDVKM. The CDR3 covers 14 residues. The CDR3 here is CASSRLGGRDIQYF. The CDR3 coding sequence is TGTGCCAGCAGCCGATTGGGGGGTCGGGACATTCAGTACTTC.

The V call is TRBV2, the J call TRBJ2-3, with 7 bases lining up with TRBD2. The V gene end was trimmed by 7 bases and the J gene end by 1 base; junction bases not matched to a gene: 5. CDR1 is SNHLY, CDR2 FYNNEI, per germline. The CDR3 totals 14 residues. CDR3 in amino acids: CASMLAEGTDTQYF. The CDR3 DNA reads as TGTGCCAGCATGCTAGCGGAGGGCACAGATACGCAGTATTTT. The full variable domain, completed using reference TRBV2 and TRBJ2-3, is EPEVTQTPSHQVTQMGQEVILRCVPISNHLYFYWYRQILGQKVEFLVSFYNNEISEKSEIFDDQFSVERPDGSNFTLKIRSTKLEDSAMYFCASMLAEGTDTQYFGPGTRLTVL.

A single count supports this clone. The rearrangement joins TRBV10-2 to TRBJ2-3, with TRBD2 identical over 11 bases. With V trimmed by 6 bases and J by 5 bases, 4 bases remained unmatched. The CDR3 runs 14 residues. Germline CDR1 and CDR2: WSHSY and SAAADI. CDR3 DNA sequence: TGCGCCAGCAGCATTAGCGGGAGGGGAGATACGCAGTATTTT. This encodes CASSISGRGDTQYF.

The J gene is TRBJ2-1, the V gene TRBV27; 7 positions match TRBD2. This CDR3 has 14 residues. Germline values: CDR1 MNHEY, CDR2 SMNVEV (reference sequence). J lost 3 bases, V lost 7 bases, and 6 bases had no gene match. CDR3 amino acids: CASTEIAGYNEQFF. The CDR3 bases are TGTGCCAGCACCGAGATAGCGGGCTACAATGAGCAGTTCTTC.

The gene calls are TRBV4-1 and TRBJ1-1; D gene uncertain. CDR1 is MGHRA and CDR2 is YSYEKL in the germline V gene. This CDR3 is 12 amino acids long. The V end lost 6 bases, the J end lost 0 bases, and 5 bases lay between the germline ends. This chain's CDR3 is CASSRMNTEAFF. For the CDR3, the DNA is TGCGCCAGCAGTCGTATGAACACTGAAGCTTTCTTT.

The count of this clone is one. The chain has TRBV6-6 and TRBJ1-2; 8 bases are a match to TRBD1. CDR1 and CDR2 from the germline V gene are MNHNY and SVGAGI (reference sequence). The V gene end was trimmed by 0 bases and the J gene end by 6 bases; junction bases not matched to a gene: 3. There are 14 residues in the CDR3. CDR3 region: CASSYSTGENGYTF. Written as DNA, the CDR3 is TGTGCCAGCAGTTACTCGACAGGGGAAAATGGCTACACCTTC.

This clone was counted once. This sequence joins TRBV18 and TRBJ2-1; D may be TRBD2 (6 bases). Germline CDR1 reads KGHSH; CDR2 reads LQKENI. Trimming left V 2 bases short and J 7 bases short, with 12 bases between. The CDR3 is made up of 14 amino acids. The CDR3 spells CASSPSLGLNEQFF. CDR3 coding DNA: TGTGCCAGCTCACCAAGCCTTGGACTAAATGAGCAGTTCTTC.

This clone was seen a handful of times. The chain employs TRBV7-9 and TRBJ1-5, with no clear D. This CDR3 spans 15 amino acids. Per the germline V gene, CDR1 is SEHNR and CDR2 is FQNEAQ (reference sequence). V was clipped by 1 base and J by 0 bases, with 7 bases between them. CDR3 bases: TGTGCCAGCAGCTTAGAAGGGAGTAGCAATCAGCCCCAGCATTTT. It translates to CASSLEGSSNQPQHF.

V usage is TRBV11-3 and J usage is TRBJ1-5, with TRBD1 matching over 8 bases. Germline values: CDR1 SGHNT, CDR2 YENEEA. This CDR3 comprises 15 residues. V lost 5 bases, J lost 0 bases, and 3 bases stayed unmatched. The CDR3 spells CASSPGQGSNQPQHF. The CDR3 DNA reads as TGTGCCAGCAGCCCCGGACAGGGTAGCAATCAGCCCCAGCATTTT.